This T cell receptor (beta chain) was sequenced in a study of tumor and adjacent non-tumor tissue in lung cancer. About the study: The patients, around 10 men and a handful of women, were roughly 30 to 76 with stage I to III disease.

The library came from three nested PCR rounds adapted from ARM-PCR protocols. TCRdb re-called the multiplex PCR reads through MiXCR, storing one row per CDR3 protein. The table shows around 86,000 distinct CDR3 sequences, with about two thirds occurring only once. Overall study findings and caveats: Tumor TCR diversity, when higher, was linked to shorter survival.

On this clonotype itself: Its specificity is unknown. As the CDR3 is not closed by the conserved phenylalanine or tryptophan, this likely results from a read error.

The CDR3 runs 17 residues. Germline V CDR1 and CDR2: SGHAT, FQNNGV. No cell sorting was done before RNA was extracted from the tissue. Donors were chemotherapy-naive, newly diagnosed lung cancer surgical patients in China, August–late 2014. The material sequenced was lung tumor tissue. The TCR sequence derives from a woman aged 40 to 50 with non-small cell lung cancer. The chain combines TRBV11-2 with TRBJ2-6; D is unclear. As DNA, the CDR3 is TGTGCCAGCAGTCCGAACTTGAAGGGCTCTGGAGCCAACGTCCTGACTTTA. It yields the protein CASSPNLKGSGANVLTL.